The 27 T cell receptor beta chains below were found in one sample sequenced in a study of blood T cell repertoires in COVID-19. Assay used: immunoSEQ multiplex PCR; TCRdb lists only in-frame clones, some missing. The table has approximately 240,000 clones, 70% to 90% seen once. The specimen was peripheral blood. These TCRs come from a woman under 30 who had recovered from COVID-19.

V usage is TRBV4-1 and J usage is TRBJ1-2; the match to TRBD1 covers 8 bases. Germline V gene data show CDR1 as MGHRA and CDR2 as YSYEKL. The CDR3 spans 16 residues. Trimming took 2 bases from V and 8 from J; bases not matched to a gene: 13. The CDR3 region has the DNA TGCGCCAGCAGCCAAATCGGATTGGGGCAGGGGGCCGGCTACACCTTC. Translating gives CASSQIGLGQGAGYTF.

The chain combines TRBV24-1 with TRBJ2-2; TRBD1 is a possible D gene (6 bases). CDR3 length equals 14 residues. V lost 7 bases to trimming and J lost 5 bases, with 13 bases between them. Germline V lookup: CDR1 KGHDR, CDR2 SFDVKD. DNA of the CDR3: TGTGCCACCAGGGAAGGGGGAAAGACCGGGGAGCTGTTTTTT. This translates into CATREGGKTGELFF.

The V gene is TRBV9, the J gene TRBJ1-2; 7 bases agree with TRBD1. CDR3 length equals 15 residues. Germline V gene data show CDR1 as SGDLS and CDR2 as YYNGEE. The ends lost 1 base at V and 6 bases at J; junction bases unmatched: 9. The CDR3: CASSVSPGGIDGYTF. The CDR3 nucleotides read TGTGCCAGCAGCGTATCCCCAGGGGGGATTGATGGCTACACCTTC.

The chain recombines TRBV2 with TRBJ2-7, with D tentatively TRBD1 (6 bases). Between the trimmed V and J ends, which lost 5 bases and 4 bases, there was a span of 12 bases. The CDR3 length is 13 residues. Germline V gene data show CDR1 as SNHLY and CDR2 as FYNNEI. The DNA for the CDR3 is TGTGCCAGCAGTTCTGGCAGGGGATACGAGCAGTACTTC. Protein: CASSSGRGYEQYF.

This sequence joins TRBV2 and TRBJ2-1, with D perhaps matching TRBD2 (6 bases). The CDR3 loop spans 15 amino acids. V lost 1 base, J lost 0 bases, and 7 bases lay in between. Germline V gene sequence: CDR1 SNHLY, CDR2 FYNNEI. CDR3 residues: CASSEGGNSYNEQFF. The CDR3 DNA follows: TGTGCCAGCAGTGAAGGCGGGAACTCCTACAATGAGCAGTTCTTC. Full variable domain (outside the CDR3, taken from reference TRBV2 and TRBJ2-1): EPEVTQTPSHQVTQMGQEVILRCVPISNHLYFYWYRQILGQKVEFLVSFYNNEISEKSEIFDDQFSVERPDGSNFTLKIRSTKLEDSAMYFCASSEGGNSYNEQFFGPGTRLTVL.

This chain uses TRBV4-1 with TRBJ2-3, with D possibly TRBD2 on 6 matching bases. Trimming took off 4 bases at V and 7 bases at J, with 18 bases between the two ends. Germline CDR1 is MGHRA and CDR2 is YSYEKL. The CDR3 consists of 15 residues. The CDR3 nucleotides are TGCGCCAGCAGCCGGGAGCGGGCGACGCTTTATACGCAGTATTTT. Translating gives CASSRERATLYTQYF.

This clone has a single count. The chain combines TRBV9 with TRBJ2-5, with 10 bases aligning to TRBD2. V was pared by 4 bases and J by 3 bases, with 6 bases of the junction left unmatched. The V gene's germline CDR1 is SGDLS and CDR2 YYNGEE. The CDR3 totals 15 residues. The CDR3 reads CASSPPSGSEETQYF. The CDR3 coding sequence is TGTGCCAGCAGCCCCCCTAGCGGGAGTGAAGAGACCCAGTACTTC.

V is TRBV20-1 and J is TRBJ2-2; D is undetermined. V lost 3 bases and J 6 bases, leaving 11 bases between the germline ends. The CDR3 runs to 13 residues. Germline V CDR1 and CDR2: DFQATT, SNEGSKA (reference sequence). In DNA form, the CDR3 reads TGCAGTGCTAGTTTGAGATTAGCCGGGGAGCTGTTTTTT. Residues: CSASLRLAGELFF.

The chain links TRBV4-1 to TRBJ2-7; D call uncertain. Trimming removed 4 bases from V and 4 bases from J, with 17 bases in between. The CDR3 loop spans 15 amino acids. CDR1 and CDR2 (germline): MGHRA, YSYEKL. CDR3 in amino acids: CASSPVAVQSYEQYF. The CDR3, as DNA: TGCGCCAGCAGCCCAGTGGCAGTCCAGTCGTACGAGCAGTACTTC.

The chain links TRBV3-1 (or the pseudogene TRBV3-2) to TRBJ2-3; 7 bases agree with TRBD2. This CDR3 comprises 14 residues. J was trimmed by 5 bases and V by 5 bases; bases with no gene match: 7. The germline V gene has CDR1 LGHDT and CDR2 YNNKEL (reference sequence). The CDR3 DNA is TGTGCCAGCAGCTCGATCTTAGCGGGAGATACGCAGTATTTT. Its translation is CASSSILAGDTQYF.

This sequence joins TRBV11-3 and TRBJ2-1; unclear D gene. The CDR3 runs to 13 residues. The V end was cut by 3 bases, the J end by 3 bases, with 6 bases between. Germline CDR1 and CDR2: SGHNT and YENEEA. CDR3 nucleotide sequence: TGTGCCAGCAGCTTGAGTGTCTACAATGAGCAGTTCTTC. It translates to CASSLSVYNEQFF. The full variable domain, with the rest looked up from reference TRBV11-3 and TRBJ2-1, is EAGVVQSPRYKIIEKKQPVAFWCNPISGHNTLYWYLQNLGQGPELLIRYENEEAVDDSQLPKDRFSAERLKGVDSTLKIQPAELGDSAVYLCASSLSVYNEQFFGPGTRLTVL.

In its sample, this clone was seen a few times. The chain is built from TRBV27 and TRBJ1-1, with 11 bases aligning to TRBD1. Unmatched junction bases numbered 12, after V lost 5 bases and J lost 4 bases. The CDR3 length is 17 residues. Germline V gene data show CDR1 as MNHEY and CDR2 as SMNVEV (reference sequence). This chain's CDR3 is CASSPRTGGNKTTEAFF. The CDR3 nucleotides are TGTGCCAGCAGTCCCCGGACAGGGGGCAATAAAACCACTGAAGCTTTCTTT.

The chain has TRBV5-1 and TRBJ2-1, with 7 bases aligning to TRBD2. The CDR3 is 15 residues long. Germline V gives CDR1 SGHRS, CDR2 YFSETQ. V trimming: 5 bases; J trimming: 5 bases; junction bases outside the gene matches: 10. CDR3 residues: CASRRAGVENNEQFF. The CDR3 bases are TGCGCCAGCAGGCGGGCGGGAGTGGAGAACAATGAGCAGTTCTTC.

The chain employs TRBV27 and TRBJ2-1; D remains ambiguous. The germline V and J ends were trimmed by 2 bases and 6 bases, with 5 bases remaining between them. The CDR3 spans 12 residues. CDR1 is MNHEY and CDR2 is SMNVEV in the germline V gene (reference sequence). The CDR3 DNA reads TGTGCCAGCAGTTTAGGTAGCAATGAGCAGTTCTTC. Residues: CASSLGSNEQFF.

The chain joins TRBV11-1 to TRBJ2-1; the match to TRBD1 covers 10 bases. The CDR3 sequence is 15 residues long. The trim removed 5 bases at V and 4 bases at J, leaving 5 bases unmatched. From germline, CDR1 is SGHAT and CDR2 FQDESV (reference sequence). The CDR3 nucleotides read TGTGCCAGCAGCCCGCGACAGGGGGCGTACAATGAGCAGTTCTTC. This translates into CASSPRQGAYNEQFF.

The chain couples TRBV5-7 to TRBJ1-1, with D unresolved. TRBV5-7 is treated as an ORF (open reading frame) with a function not yet certain. The length of the CDR3 is 11 residues. V was shortened by 4 bases and J by 1 base, with 2 bases between the two germline ends. Here the CDR3 reads CASSRNTEAFF. In DNA, the CDR3 is TGTGCCAGCAGCCGGAACACTGAAGCTTTCTTT.

The chain uses TRBV7-2 and TRBJ1-1; unclear D gene. CDR1 SGHTA and CDR2 FQGNSA come from the germline V gene. The V end was cut by 5 bases, the J end by 8 bases, with 18 bases between. This CDR3 has 14 amino acids. Written as DNA, the CDR3 is TGTGCCAGCAGCCCAAGGCCCGGGGTCTCCGAAGCTTTCTTT. Translated: CASSPRPGVSEAFF.

The genes are TRBV5-1 and TRBJ2-5, with TRBD1 as a possible D gene (6 bases). CDR1 and CDR2 (germline): SGHRS, YFSETQ. Trimming removed 4 bases from V and 2 bases from J, with 15 bases in between. The CDR3 length is 15 residues. This CDR3 is CASSLAGVSQETQYF. The DNA of the CDR3 is TGCGCCAGCAGCCTGGCAGGGGTATCTCAAGAGACCCAGTACTTC.

The chain links TRBV27 to TRBJ1-5; D uncertain. This CDR3 has 12 residues. The V and J ends lost 4 bases and 2 bases respectively, with 3 bases between them. In germline, CDR1 is MNHEY, CDR2 SMNVEV (reference sequence). The CDR3 reads CASSSGNQPQHF. CDR3 DNA: TGTGCCAGCAGTTCTGGCAATCAGCCCCAGCATTTT.

As DNA, the CDR3 is TGTGCCAGCAGCTTGGAAAGCGGGAGGTCCTACGAGCAGTACTTC. Its translation is CASSLESGRSYEQYF. This chain uses TRBV5-4 with TRBJ2-7; 9 nucleotides align to TRBD2. Trimming at V came to 0 bases and at J to 1 base, leaving 2 bases not matched to a gene. The CDR3 totals 15 residues. The germline gives CDR1 SGHNT, CDR2 YYREEE (reference sequence).

This clone was observed once. The chain combines TRBV24-1 with TRBJ2-3; D possibly corresponds to TRBD2 (5 bases). Germline assignment: CDR1 KGHDR and CDR2 SFDVKD. The V end lost 9 bases, the J end lost 1 base, and 16 bases lay between the germline ends. CDR3 size: 15 residues. The CDR3 coding sequence is TGTGCCACCGCTAGCTCCTCACTTCGCACAGATACGCAGTATTTT. It encodes CATASSSLRTDTQYF.

CDR3 loop: CASSPRSGRGQETQYF. In nucleotides, the CDR3 is TGTGCCAGCAGCCCGAGGAGCGGGAGAGGCCAAGAGACCCAGTACTTC. The gene calls are TRBV5-8 and TRBJ2-5; 8 bases line up with TRBD2. CDR1 is SGHTS, CDR2 YDEGEE, per germline. The V and J ends lost 4 bases and 1 base, in that order; junction bases with no gene match: 9. The CDR3 is made up of 16 amino acids.

This clone was recorded a few times. V and J are TRBV7-7 and TRBJ2-7; TRBD2 matches at 10 bases. This CDR3 is built from 16 residues. The J segment lost 2 bases and the V segment lost 3 bases, leaving 7 bases of the junction unmatched. Germline values: CDR1 SSHAT, CDR2 FNYEAQ (reference sequence). The CDR3: CASSLGSGRAAYEQYF. The CDR3, as DNA: TGTGCCAGCAGCTTGGGGAGCGGGAGGGCCGCCTACGAGCAGTACTTC.

This clone occurred a few times. The chain combines TRBV2 with TRBJ1-2; 10 bases align to TRBD1. Germline CDR1 and CDR2: SNHLY and FYNNEI. CDR3 length: 14 residues. Germline trimming cut 5 bases from V and 8 bases from J; bases unmatched to any gene: 8. This CDR3 reads CASSLGGQGYGYTF. The DNA for the CDR3 is TGTGCCAGCAGTCTCGGGGGACAGGGGTACGGCTACACCTTC.

The gene calls are TRBV9 and TRBJ2-7; 8 nucleotides line up with TRBD1. This CDR3 region has 15 residues. The J segment lost 5 bases and the V segment lost 4 bases, leaving 11 bases of the junction unmatched. From germline, CDR1 is SGDLS and CDR2 YYNGEE. The CDR3 region is CASSKPGTGTHEQYF. The DNA of the CDR3 is TGTGCCAGCAGCAAGCCCGGGACAGGCACCCACGAGCAGTACTTC.

V and J are TRBV27 and TRBJ2-7; the match to TRBD2 covers 8 bases. This CDR3 is 14 amino acids long. V shed 7 bases, J shed 7 bases, and the junction held 12 bases outside the gene matches. Germline CDR1 reads MNHEY; CDR2 reads SMNVEV (reference sequence). Here the CDR3 DNA reads TGTGCCAGCACCCGGACTAGCTCGCATCGAGAGCAGTACTTC. Protein: CASTRTSSHREQYF.

This sequence joins TRBV7-5 and TRBJ2-2; TRBD2 reflects the table's D call only, with no check against the DNA. TRBV7-5 is classified as a pseudogene. The CDR3 consists of 15 residues. The chain's CDR3 is CVRSPSSGPTGELFF. CDR3 DNA sequence: TGTGTCAGAAGCCCTTCTAGCGGGCCCACCGGGGAGCTGTTTTTT.